The T cell receptor (beta chain) under discussion was sequenced for a study of resident and recirculating memory T cells in vitiligo. A remark on this clone: Its cognate antigen is unknown.

General study findings and limits: Vitiligo lesions lacked a unique dominant clone, and clonality varied.

Libraries were prepared by immunoSEQ multiplex PCR; TCRdb keeps only in-frame clonotypes and omits some of them. The table records 40,000 to 50,000 clones, approximately 91% of them present only once. Patients' lesions had not changed for the previous 6 months. Confetti depigmentation, marking active vitiligo, was absent in these patients. Anyone treated within the previous three months was excluded. V was clipped by 6 bases and J by 4 bases, with 13 bases between them. Germline assignment: CDR1 LNHDA and CDR2 SQIVND (reference sequence). The CDR3 is 14 residues long. Source material: blood. The origin of this receptor is a male donor with vitiligo. V usage is TRBV19 and J usage is TRBJ1-5, with D hard to call. The CDR3 reads CASRDGVENQPQHF. In DNA form, the CDR3 reads TGTGCCAGTAGAGACGGGGTGGAGAATCAGCCCCAGCATTTT.